This TCR beta chain was observed in a study of Graves' ophthalmopathy and Graves' hyperthyroidism. The V and J ends lost 5 bases and 8 bases, in that order; junction bases with no gene match: 11. From germline, CDR1 is DFQATT and CDR2 SNEGSKA (reference sequence). The CDR3 is 14 amino acids. Amplification from RNA transcripts yielded the TCR beta CDR3 regions. Second-round multiplex PCR came after first-round RT-PCR with HTBI primers. TCRdb recomputed calls from the multiplex PCR reads with MiXCR, one row per CDR3 protein. The repertoire holds hundreds of thousands of distinct CDR3 sequences, with more than 40% as singletons.

The source of this sequence is an adult man with Graves' ophthalmopathy. The chain uses TRBV20-1 and TRBJ1-4, with 7 bases lining up with TRBD1. The specimen sequenced was peripheral blood. CDR3 in DNA: TGCAGTGCTCGCCGGGACAGTCCCCGGGAAAAACTGTTTTTT. Its protein is CSARRDSPREKLFF.